This TCR beta chain was retrieved from a study of tumor-infiltrating lymphocytes in primary liver carcinoma. As to this clonotype: Given a much more abundant clone one base away, this may be a read error.

The investigators made TCR beta cDNA from approximately 510 ng total RNA, using a constant-region primer. The TCR beta library was amplified through three nested multiplex PCR rounds in a modified ARM-PCR procedure. TRBV1-TRBV30 forward primers and a C-beta reverse primer were used in the first two PCR rounds, which each ran for approximately 11 cycles. TCRdb reanalysed the multiplex PCR reads using MiXCR and keeps one entry per CDR3 protein. The table has roughly 32,000 distinct CDR3 sequences, around 70% seen once; the top ten hold about 30%. This CDR3 has 17 residues. Germline lookup yields CDR1 SGHAT and CDR2 FQNNGV. The V segment lost 0 bases and the J segment 5 bases; nucleotides outside the gene matches: 12. Without any cell sorting, about 19-31 mg of bulk tissue yielded co-extracted RNA and DNA.

The chain has TRBV11-2 and TRBJ1-2, with 7 nucleotides matching TRBD1. This TCR came from a woman under 40 with primary liver carcinoma and hepatitis B virus infection. Sequences were obtained from liver tumor tissue from sampling region 3. Noted subset: tumor region T3, left-lateral pole. CDR3 DNA sequence: TGTGCCAGCAGCTTAGACCGGAGAGGGACAGAGCTTTATGGCTACACCTTC. Residues: CASSLDRRGTELYGYTF.